These 27 T cell receptor beta chains originate from one sample sequenced in a study of Ad26.COV2.S vaccination and SARS-CoV-2 variants (dated by TCRdb to the early 2020s). Preparation of the library involved the immunoSEQ multiplex PCR assay. TCRdb holds this immuneACCESS table with in-frame rearrangements only. Some clones are missing; in checked studies, unresolved V genes explain under half, and the rest has no known cause. The sample yields hundreds of thousands of clones; roughly 90% were counted once. The leading ten clones occupy approximately 1.5% of the sample. What this sample's treatment or condition label stands for: approximately 18 received Ad26.COV2.S at low or high dose, single or two shots; five or six received placebo; per-sample allocation not given. Repertoires of vaccine and placebo recipients were sequenced from samples taken on day 63 after the first injection. The sequenced sample was peripheral blood, obtained in a trial of Ad26.COV2.S vaccine versus placebo. The receptor set was obtained from a person aged 18 to 59 who received the Ad26.COV2.S COVID-19 vaccine or a placebo.

A few counts support this clone. The chain carries TRBV20-1 and TRBJ2-1; unclear D gene. The CDR3 is 11 residues long. V lost 6 bases, J lost 7 bases, and 10 bases lay in between. The V gene's germline CDR1 is DFQATT and CDR2 SNEGSKA (reference sequence). The CDR3 region has the DNA TGCAGTGCCCCCATGTGGAATGAGCAGTTCTTC. Encoded protein: CSAPMWNEQFF.

V and J are TRBV4-2 and TRBJ2-5, with 10 bases fitting TRBD2. V shed 5 bases, J shed 5 bases, and the junction held 8 bases outside the gene matches. The CDR3 length is 15 residues. Germline V gene data show CDR1 as LGHNA and CDR2 as YNFKEQ. DNA for the CDR3: TGTGCCAGCAGCACCTTAGCGGGGGGCAGGGAGACCCAGTACTTC. It encodes CASSTLAGGRETQYF.

The rearrangement links TRBV3-1 (or the pseudogene TRBV3-2) to TRBJ2-3; 10 positions agree with TRBD2. This CDR3 region has 16 residues. Germline trimming cut 4 bases from V and 3 bases from J; bases unmatched to any gene: 7. Germline V CDR1 and CDR2: LGHDT, YNNKEL (reference sequence). The CDR3 reads CASSLRTSGGTDTQYF. The CDR3 nucleotides are TGTGCCAGCAGCCTTAGGACTAGCGGTGGTACAGATACGCAGTATTTT.

The gene calls are TRBV7-9 and TRBJ2-5, with TRBD1 identical over 10 bases. The CDR3 has 15 residues. The germline CDR1 and CDR2 sequences are SEHNR and FQNEAQ (reference sequence). V trimming: 3 bases; J trimming: 2 bases; junction bases outside the gene matches: 3. The CDR3 protein is CASSFRDRGQETQYF. CDR3 DNA: TGTGCCAGCAGCTTCCGGGACAGGGGACAAGAGACCCAGTACTTC.

The CDR3, as DNA: TGTGCCAGCAGTTCCGCCTTTTTACGGGTCGAGCAGTACTTC. Amino acid sequence: CASSSAFLRVEQYF. V is TRBV6-5 and J is TRBJ2-7; D unresolved. The CDR3 length is 14 residues. V lost 4 bases and J lost 6, with 16 bases in between. The germline V gene has CDR1 MNHEY and CDR2 SVGAGI.

This chain uses TRBV5-4 with TRBJ1-1; 9 bases are shared with TRBD1. Germline trimming cut 4 bases from V and 7 bases from J; bases unmatched to any gene: 5. Germline CDR1 is SGHNT and CDR2 is YYREEE (reference sequence). The CDR3 consists of 13 residues. DNA of the CDR3: TGTGCCAGCAGCCCCCGGGACAGGGATGAAGCTTTCTTT. Protein sequence: CASSPRDRDEAFF.

The chain couples TRBV27 to TRBJ2-5; D might be TRBD2 (6 bases). Germline assignment: CDR1 MNHEY and CDR2 SMNVEV (reference sequence). The CDR3 totals 14 residues. The ends were cut back, 2 bases at V and 3 bases at J, with 10 bases in the middle. This chain's CDR3 is CASSLLGGKETQYF. The CDR3 DNA reads as TGTGCCAGCAGTTTACTGGGGGGTAAAGAGACCCAGTACTTC.

The genes are TRBV10-1 and TRBJ2-1; TRBD2 is a possible D gene (6 bases). The V gene's germline CDR1 is WNHNN and CDR2 SYGVQD (reference sequence). Trimming cost V 3 bases and J 0 bases, with 9 bases left between them. This CDR3 region has 15 residues. CDR3 nucleotide sequence: TGCGCCAGCAGTGAAAGCGGGCCCTCCTACAATGAGCAGTTCTTC. Its protein is CASSESGPSYNEQFF.

This clone was seen more than once but under ten times. V gene TRBV6-5 combines with J gene TRBJ2-7, with D possibly matching TRBD1 (5 bases). The germline V and J ends were trimmed by 6 bases and 6 bases, with 9 bases remaining between them. The CDR3 covers 11 residues. CDR1 and CDR2 (germline): MNHEY, SVGAGI. The CDR3 region has the DNA TGTGCCAGCAGACGGCAGGGCGAGCAGTACTTC. Its protein is CASRRQGEQYF.

V usage is TRBV9 and J usage is TRBJ1-6; D not resolved. The CDR3 runs 16 residues. CDR1 is SGDLS, CDR2 YYNGEE, per germline. The V end lost 2 bases, the J end lost 0 bases, and 9 bases lay between the germline ends. The CDR3: CASSVDLSSYNSPLHF. CDR3 coding DNA: TGTGCCAGCAGCGTGGACCTCAGCTCCTATAATTCACCCCTCCACTTT. Full variable domain (missing parts from reference TRBV9 and TRBJ1-6): DSGVTQTPKHLITATGQRVTLRCSPRSGDLSVYWYQQSLDQGLQFLIQYYNGEERAKGNILERFSAQQFPDLHSELNLSSLELGDSALYFCASSVDLSSYNSPLHFGNGTRLTVT.

The chain uses TRBV9 and TRBJ1-1; the match to TRBD1 covers 11 bases. The V gene end was trimmed by 4 bases and the J gene end by 6 bases; junction bases not matched to a gene: 5. Per germline, CDR1 SGDLS and CDR2 YYNGEE. The CDR3 spans 14 residues. CDR3 in DNA: TGTGCCAGCAGCCTAGGACAGGGGGCCGCTGAAGCTTTCTTT. Its translation is CASSLGQGAAEAFF.

The chain links TRBV6-5 to TRBJ2-7; D is unclear. V was trimmed by 7 bases and J by 0 bases, leaving 10 bases between them. Germline loops: CDR1 MNHEY, CDR2 SVGAGI. There are 13 residues in the CDR3. CDR3 region: CASTKGVSYEQYF. The CDR3 nucleotides are TGTGCCAGCACAAAAGGCGTCTCCTACGAGCAGTACTTC.

The chain has TRBV18 and TRBJ2-1, with D possibly TRBD1 on 5 matching bases. V lost 0 bases, J lost 4 bases, and 16 bases lay in between. Germline-derived CDR1 and CDR2 are KGHSH and LQKENI. The length of the CDR3 is 17 residues. CDR3 amino acids: CASSPPSTGLNYNEQFF. CDR3 in DNA: TGTGCCAGCTCACCACCCTCCACAGGATTAAATTACAATGAGCAGTTCTTC.

V gene TRBV7-2 combines with J gene TRBJ1-2; 7 nucleotides agree with TRBD1. The CDR3 has 13 amino acids. V shed 5 bases and J 7 bases; nucleotides not matched to a gene: 7. Germline CDR1 is SGHTA and CDR2 is FQGNSA. The CDR3 sequence: CASSPEGAGGYTF. In DNA, the CDR3 is TGTGCCAGCAGCCCTGAGGGGGCGGGTGGCTACACCTTC. The full variable domain, in which reference TRBV7-2 and TRBJ1-2 provide the parts outside the CDR3, is GAGVSQSPSNKVTEKGKDVELRCDPISGHTALYWYRQSLGQGLEFLIYFQGNSAPDKSGLPSDRFSAERTGGSVSTLTIQRTQQEDSAVYLCASSPEGAGGYTFGSGTRLTVV.

The genes are TRBV30 and TRBJ1-2; D uncertain. Germline V gene data show CDR1 as GTSNPN and CDR2 as SVGIG (reference sequence). V was shortened by 8 bases and J by 8 bases, with 18 bases between the two germline ends. The CDR3 covers 12 residues. The CDR3 loop reads CAAASRRSGYTF. Written as DNA, the CDR3 is TGTGCCGCGGCGTCCCGCCGCTCGGGCTACACCTTC. The full variable domain, its missing parts supplied by reference TRBV30 and TRBJ1-2, is SQTIHQWPATLVQPVGSPLSLECTVEGTSNPNLYWYRQAAGRGLQLLFYSVGIGQISSEVPQNLSASRPQDRQFILSSKKLLLSDSGFYLCAAASRRSGYTFGSGTRLTVV.

The chain has TRBV7-3 and TRBJ1-2, with 12 bases aligning to TRBD1. Germline CDR1 is SGHTA and CDR2 is FQGTGA. The CDR3 runs to 14 residues. The V and J ends lost 5 bases and 4 bases, in that order; junction bases with no gene match: 2. The CDR3 nucleotides read TGTGCCAGCAGCGGGACAGGGGGCATCTATGGCTACACCTTC. Amino acids: CASSGTGGIYGYTF.

As for this clone: This sample includes further DNA sequences coding for the same CDR3. The chain has TRBV7-9 and TRBJ1-5; D is unclear. This CDR3 has 13 amino acids. V gave up 0 bases and J gave up 3 bases, with 3 bases separating them. Germline assignment: CDR1 SEHNR and CDR2 FQNEAQ (reference sequence). The CDR3 loop is CASSLAVNQPQHF. DNA of the CDR3: TGTGCCAGCAGCTTAGCAGTCAATCAGCCCCAGCATTTT.

The rearrangement links TRBV2 to TRBJ2-7; TRBD2 is a possible D gene (6 bases). The CDR3 consists of 15 residues. Per the germline V gene, CDR1 is SNHLY and CDR2 is FYNNEI. The germline V and J ends were trimmed by 3 bases and 1 base, with 13 bases remaining between them. CDR3 nucleotide sequence: TGTGCCAGCAGTGAGGAGGGGTTGGGATCCTACGAGCAGTACTTC. It translates to CASSEEGLGSYEQYF.

The V and J genes are TRBV18 and TRBJ1-2; weak D call: TRBD1 (5 bases). V was trimmed by 4 bases and J by 4 bases, leaving 13 bases between them. CDR3 length equals 14 residues. Germline CDR1 is KGHSH and CDR2 is LQKENI. In DNA, the CDR3 is TGTGCCAGCTCACTCCAGGGCCCCACCTATGGCTACACCTTC. Its protein is CASSLQGPTYGYTF.

This chain links TRBV2 with TRBJ2-7; TRBD1 matches 9 bases. Germline V gene sequence: CDR1 SNHLY, CDR2 FYNNEI. V trimming: 6 bases; J trimming: 1 base; junction bases outside the gene matches: 7. The CDR3 is made up of 15 amino acids. CDR3 in DNA: TGTGCCAGCAGCGAGACAGGGGGATCTTCCTACGAGCAGTACTTC. The encoded protein is CASSETGGSSYEQYF.

The chain has TRBV5-1 and TRBJ1-3, with TRBD1 matching over 7 bases. V gave up 0 bases and J gave up 0 bases; unmatched junction bases: 0. CDR1 is SGHRS and CDR2 is YFSETQ in the germline V gene. CDR3 size: 15 residues. CDR3 DNA sequence: TGCGCCAGCAGCTTGGGGGACAGCTCTGGAAACACCATATATTTT. It is translated as CASSLGDSSGNTIYF.

The V and J genes are TRBV7-2 and TRBJ2-7; D not certain. Germline CDR1 is SGHTA and CDR2 is FQGNSA. This CDR3 region has 14 residues. V lost 6 bases, J lost 0 bases, and 12 bases lay in between. CDR3 sequence: CASSINWSSYEQYF. DNA for the CDR3: TGTGCCAGCAGTATCAACTGGAGCTCCTACGAGCAGTACTTC.

The V gene is TRBV24-1, the J gene TRBJ2-2; D gene ambiguous. The V gene's germline CDR1 is KGHDR and CDR2 SFDVKD. The V end lost 5 bases, the J end lost 3 bases, and 12 bases lay between the germline ends. The CDR3 spans 15 residues. The CDR3 loop reads CATSAHYVDTGELFF. In DNA, the CDR3 is TGTGCCACCAGTGCCCATTATGTGGACACCGGGGAGCTGTTTTTT.

This clone appeared once. The limits of the CDR3 on the DNA are not certain, so only TCRdb's listed CDR3 is given. This CDR3 reads CASSFLERRGRGEQYF. The chain is built from TRBV27 and TRBJ2-7. Ends included, the CDR3 has 16 residues. CDR1 MNHEY and CDR2 SMNVEV come from the germline V gene (reference sequence).

This clone was seen a few times. V is TRBV4-3 and J is TRBJ2-7; TRBD1 aligns across 8 bases. Germline CDR1 is LGHNA and CDR2 is YSLEER. The CDR3 is 15 amino acids. Trimming took 3 bases from V and 2 from J; bases not matched to a gene: 6. The CDR3 here is CASSHATQGAYEQYF. The CDR3, as DNA: TGCGCCAGCAGCCACGCAACACAGGGGGCCTACGAGCAGTACTTC.

This clone was picked up a small number of times. V and J are TRBV3-1 (or the pseudogene TRBV3-2) and TRBJ2-5, with D unclear. Germline values: CDR1 LGHDT, CDR2 YNNKEL (reference sequence). The CDR3 extends over 12 amino acids. The V end was cut by 2 bases, the J end by 4 bases, with 5 bases between. The CDR3 bases are TGTGCCAGCAGCCAATTCGGAGAGACCCAGTACTTC. Amino acids: CASSQFGETQYF.

The chain links TRBV6-2 or TRBV6-3 to TRBJ2-1; D perhaps matches TRBD2 (7 bases). V lost 5 bases, J lost 2 bases, and 13 bases lay in between. This CDR3 has 15 residues. Germline loops: CDR1 MNHEY, CDR2 SVGEGT. The chain's CDR3 is CASSRGGGPYNEQFF. The CDR3 DNA reads as TGTGCCAGCAGTAGGGGGGGAGGCCCCTACAATGAGCAGTTCTTC.